Shown below are 32 T cell receptor beta chains from a single sample sequenced in a study of radiotherapy plus CTLA-4 blockade in lung cancer. TCRdb keeps only in-frame clones here, not all; method: immunoSEQ multiplex PCR. Of about 49,000 clones listed, about 85% were seen once; the top ten hold 28%. The starting material was peripheral blood, obtained from a patient treated with radiotherapy plus ipilimumab. The receptors were sampled from a human donor with non-small cell lung cancer whose response to radiotherapy plus ipilimumab could not be evaluated.

The chain joins TRBV21-1 to TRBJ2-7; whether TRBD1, the table's D call, matches the DNA was not checked. TRBV21-1 is termed a pseudogene. The CDR3 has 18 residues. The chain's CDR3 is CASSQMTGHRKGSSGQYF. The CDR3 bases are TGTGCCAGCAGCCAAATGACGGGACATAGGAAGGGATCGAGTGGGCAGTACTTC.

V gene TRBV2 combines with J gene TRBJ2-7, with 7 positions matching TRBD1. With 7 bases clipped from V and 0 bases from J, the junction kept 6 bases outside the gene matches. The CDR3 totals 14 residues. Germline V lookup: CDR1 SNHLY, CDR2 FYNNEI. CDR3 loop: CASNWDSSSYEQYF. The CDR3 DNA is TGTGCCAGCAACTGGGACAGCAGCTCCTACGAGCAGTACTTC.

The chain employs TRBV18 and TRBJ2-3; 10 nucleotides agree with TRBD2. V trimming: 2 bases; J trimming: 4 bases; junction bases outside the gene matches: 12. This CDR3 region has 18 residues. Germline V CDR1 and CDR2: KGHSH, LQKENI. CDR3: CASSPMELAGVSPDTQYF. CDR3 coding DNA: TGTGCCAGCTCACCAATGGAGCTAGCGGGAGTTTCCCCAGATACGCAGTATTTT. The entire variable domain, with the rest obtained from reference TRBV18 and TRBJ2-3, is as follows: NAGVMQNPRHLVRRRGQEARLRCSPMKGHSHVYWYRQLPEEGLKFMVYLQKENIIDESGMPKERFSAEFPKEGPSILRIQQVVRGDSAAYFCASSPMELAGVSPDTQYFGPGTRLTVL.

V usage is TRBV10-3 and J usage is TRBJ1-1; D is unclear. The CDR3 totals 13 residues. V lost 7 bases to trimming and J lost 6 bases, with 15 bases between them. CDR1 is ENHRY, CDR2 SYGVKD, per germline. This chain's CDR3 is CAIMRESRAEAFF. The CDR3 DNA sequence: TGTGCCATCATGAGGGAGTCTCGGGCTGAAGCTTTCTTT.

The chain employs TRBV19 and TRBJ1-5, with TRBD1 identical over 8 bases. CDR3 size: 14 residues. CDR1 is LNHDA and CDR2 is SQIVND in the germline V gene (reference sequence). The V gene end was trimmed by 5 bases and the J gene end by 6 bases; junction bases not matched to a gene: 6. CDR3 amino acids: CASSPAGGFQPQHF. The CDR3 region has the DNA TGTGCCAGTAGTCCGGCAGGGGGCTTTCAGCCCCAGCATTTT. Full variable domain (missing parts from reference TRBV19 and TRBJ1-5): DGGITQSPKYLFRKEGQNVTLSCEQNLNHDAMYWYRQDPGQGLRLIYYSQIVNDFQKGDIAEGYSVSREKKESFPLTVTSAQKNPTAFYLCASSPAGGFQPQHFGDGTRLSIL.

This clone occurred a few times. This chain uses TRBV9 with TRBJ2-2, with 8 bases lining up with TRBD2. V shed 2 bases, J shed 5 bases, and the junction held 5 bases outside the gene matches. Germline V lookup: CDR1 SGDLS, CDR2 YYNGEE. The CDR3 runs to 15 residues. As DNA, the CDR3 is TGTGCCAGCAGCGTCGACGGGGGGGTAACCGGGGAGCTGTTTTTT. This gives the protein CASSVDGGVTGELFF.

The chain joins TRBV7-9 to TRBJ2-5, with TRBD1 as a possible D gene (6 bases). The DNA end favors TRBJ2-7, so the J call may be wrong. CDR1 is SEHNR, CDR2 FQNEAQ, per germline (reference sequence). The CDR3 runs 12 residues. The CDR3, as DNA: TGTGCCAGCAGATCAACACAGGGCGAGCAGTACTTC. This codes for CASRSTQGEQYF.

The chain uses TRBV2 and TRBJ2-1, with D maybe TRBD2 (6 bases). In germline, CDR1 is SNHLY, CDR2 FYNNEI. Trimming removed 7 bases at V and 7 bases at J, with 20 bases between. This CDR3 has 15 residues. The CDR3 nucleotides read TGTGCCAGCACGAGGCCAGGGACTTTATCTAATGAGCAGTTCTTC. The encoded protein is CASTRPGTLSNEQFF.

The chain combines TRBV28 with TRBJ2-7, with TRBD2 as a possible D gene (5 bases). Looked up from germline, CDR1 is MDHEN and CDR2 is SYDVKM. The V gene lost 3 bases and the J gene lost 6 bases, with 18 bases spanning the gap. The CDR3 is 15 amino acids. The DNA of the CDR3 is TGTGCCAGCAGTTTCGCGGGTTCCCTCCGGCGCGAGCAGTACTTC. Translating gives CASSFAGSLRREQYF.

V usage is TRBV29-1 and J usage is TRBJ1-2; D remains ambiguous. Between the trimmed V and J ends, which lost 3 bases and 3 bases, there was a span of 8 bases. CDR3 length: 12 residues. Germline V gives CDR1 SQVTM, CDR2 ANQGSEA. The CDR3 DNA reads TGCAGCGTTGACAACGGGGACTATGGCTACACCTTC. This translates into CSVDNGDYGYTF.

This clone was picked up a small number of times. The chain combines TRBV2 with TRBJ2-3; D is uncertain. This CDR3 spans 15 amino acids. V was clipped by 1 base and J by 1 base, with 9 bases between them. Per the germline V gene, CDR1 is SNHLY and CDR2 is FYNNEI. In DNA form, the CDR3 reads TGTGCCAGCAGTGAAGTTGGGCAGGGCACAGATACGCAGTATTTT. This codes for CASSEVGQGTDTQYF.

This clone is a singleton in its sample. Written as DNA, the CDR3 is TGTGCCAGCAGCGCCGGCCTTGGGGGGGGCGGCTACGAGCAGTACTTC. Amino acids: CASSAGLGGGGYEQYF. The rearrangement links TRBV9 to TRBJ2-5, with TRBD2 as a possible D gene (7 bases). The J call is doubtful: the DNA matches TRBJ2-7 better. From germline, CDR1 is SGDLS and CDR2 YYNGEE. The CDR3 is 16 residues long.

The CDR3 region is CSVEGQDTEAFF. CDR3 coding DNA: TGCAGCGTTGAAGGCCAGGACACTGAAGCTTTCTTT. The V gene is TRBV29-1, the J gene TRBJ1-1; D call uncertain. The CDR3 is 12 amino acids. The V end lost 1 base, the J end lost 3 bases, and 6 bases lay between the germline ends. Germline CDR1 reads SQVTM; CDR2 reads ANQGSEA. Supplemented by reference TRBV29-1 and TRBJ1-1, the full variable domain reads SAVISQKPSRDICQRGTSLTIQCQVDSQVTMMFWYRQQPGQSLTLIATANQGSEATYESGFVIDKFPISRPNLTFSTLTVSNMSPEDSSIYLCSVEGQDTEAFFGQGTRLTVV.

The chain combines TRBV10-2 with TRBJ1-2, with no clear D. Between the trimmed V and J ends, which lost 5 bases and 3 bases, there was a span of 4 bases. The CDR3 is 11 amino acids. The V gene's germline CDR1 is WSHSY and CDR2 SAAADI. The CDR3 nucleotides read TGCGCCAGCAGTACGGACTATGGCTACACCTTC. Its translation: CASSTDYGYTF.

The chain links TRBV7-9 to TRBJ2-7, with 8 bases fitting TRBD1. The CDR3 runs to 14 residues. V shed 4 bases and J 3 bases; nucleotides not matched to a gene: 5. From germline, CDR1 is SEHNR and CDR2 FQNEAQ (reference sequence). The CDR3 reads CASSSRQGSYEQYF. The CDR3 nucleotides are TGTGCCAGCAGCTCCCGACAGGGGAGCTACGAGCAGTACTTC.

The CDR3 nucleotides read TGTGCCAGCCGAGGCCAGGAGGCGCGTTATGGCTACACCTTC. Protein: CASRGQEARYGYTF. This chain connects TRBV25-1 to TRBJ1-2; no reliable D call. CDR3 length: 14 residues. Trimming stripped 8 bases from V and 5 bases from J, with 18 bases between. Germline CDR1 MGHDK, CDR2 SYGVNS.

In this sample, this clone turned up once. No DNA is shown, since the ends of the CDR3 on it are uncertain; the CDR3 is the one TCRdb lists. The chain joins TRBV25-1 to TRBJ1-1; no DNA check was done on the table's D call, TRBD1. The CDR3 is 16 amino acids in total, end residues counted. Germline V gene sequence: CDR1 MGHDK, CDR2 SYGVNS. CDR3 residues: CASLCGRGPENTEAFF.

The chain joins TRBV2 to TRBJ2-1, with D uncertain. CDR3 length: 12 amino acids. V shed 3 bases and J shed 5 bases, with 5 bases lying between them. Germline CDR1 is SNHLY and CDR2 is FYNNEI. In nucleotides, the CDR3 is TGTGCCAGCAGTGAGTCCGACAATGAGCAGTTCTTC. Residues: CASSESDNEQFF.

This chain uses TRBV7-2 with TRBJ2-7; TRBD2 matches 7 bases. This CDR3 region has 14 residues. V lost 8 bases to trimming and J lost 3 bases; unmatched junction nucleotides: 10. Per the germline V gene, CDR1 is SGHTA and CDR2 is FQGNSA. This CDR3 reads CASELAGRNYEQYF. The CDR3 DNA is TGTGCCAGCGAATTAGCGGGCAGAAACTACGAGCAGTACTTC.

The chain links TRBV4-2 to TRBJ2-3, with 10 bases fitting TRBD2. The CDR3 totals 16 residues. Germline V gene data show CDR1 as LGHNA and CDR2 as YNFKEQ. J gave up 0 bases and V 2 bases, and 2 bases lay outside the gene matches. CDR3 sequence (DNA): TGTGCCAGCAGCCAAACGACTAGCGGGAGCACAGATACGCAGTATTTT. This sequence encodes CASSQTTSGSTDTQYF.

This chain connects TRBV7-2 to TRBJ1-3, with D maybe TRBD1 (6 bases). Germline V gene lookup returns CDR1 SGHTA and CDR2 FQGNSA. Trimming stripped 1 base from V and 6 bases from J, with 7 bases between. CDR3 size: 13 residues. The CDR3 DNA reads TGTGCCAGCAGCTTAGGGGGGCCAAACACCATATATTTT. As protein: CASSLGGPNTIYF.

V and J are TRBV27 and TRBJ2-7, with 7 bases lining up with TRBD2. Per the germline V gene, CDR1 is MNHEY and CDR2 is SMNVEV (reference sequence). The CDR3 sequence is 14 residues long. V was clipped by 4 bases and J by 4 bases; unmatched bases: 7. Here the CDR3 reads CASSWSGRRYEQYF. CDR3 DNA sequence: TGTGCCAGCAGTTGGTCCGGGAGGAGGTACGAGCAGTACTTC.

The CDR3 DNA sequence: TGTGCCAGCAGCCCAGAACCGGGACAGGGGGACTATACGCAGTATTTT. Translation: CASSPEPGQGDYTQYF. The rearrangement links TRBV7-6 to TRBJ2-3, with 11 bases fitting TRBD1. The trim removed 5 bases at V and 7 bases at J, leaving 11 bases unmatched. Germline CDR1 reads SGHVS; CDR2 reads FNYEAQ. This CDR3 is 16 amino acids long.

As regards this clone: Other DNA sequences within the sample encode an identical CDR3. The rearrangement links TRBV9 to TRBJ1-3, with 9 bases aligning to TRBD1. The J segment lost 0 bases and the V segment lost 1 base, leaving 8 bases of the junction unmatched. Germline loops: CDR1 SGDLS, CDR2 YYNGEE. The CDR3 runs to 18 residues. The CDR3 coding sequence is TGTGCCAGCAGCGTAACTGGGACAGGGCAAAACTCTGGAAACACCATATATTTT. Amino acid sequence: CASSVTGTGQNSGNTIYF. Variable domain in full (rest from reference TRBV9 and TRBJ1-3): DSGVTQTPKHLITATGQRVTLRCSPRSGDLSVYWYQQSLDQGLQFLIQYYNGEERAKGNILERFSAQQFPDLHSELNLSSLELGDSALYFCASSVTGTGQNSGNTIYFGEGSWLTVV.

The chain links TRBV28 to TRBJ2-2; 8 nucleotides line up with TRBD2. V shed 3 bases, J shed 8 bases, and the junction held 8 bases outside the gene matches. Germline CDR1 and CDR2: MDHEN and SYDVKM. The CDR3 sequence is 15 residues long. This CDR3 is CASSFSTSGQGELFF. CDR3 DNA sequence: TGTGCCAGCAGTTTCTCCACTAGCGGACAGGGGGAGCTGTTTTTT. The whole variable domain, filled in from reference TRBV28 and TRBJ2-2, reads DVKVTQSSRYLVKRTGEKVFLECVQDMDHENMFWYRQDPGLGLRLIYFSYDVKMKEKGDIPEGYSVSREKKERFSLILESASTNQTSMYLCASSFSTSGQGELFFGEGSRLTVL.

The gene calls are TRBV6-6 and TRBJ2-1; 12 nucleotides agree with TRBD2. Trimming removed 2 bases from V and 8 bases from J; junction bases left unmatched: 7. The CDR3 contains 16 residues. CDR1 and CDR2 from the germline V gene are MNHNY and SVGAGI (reference sequence). The CDR3 is CASSYPLAGGPDEQFF. CDR3 nucleotides: TGTGCCAGCAGTTACCCCCTAGCGGGAGGGCCAGATGAGCAGTTCTTC.

J is TRBJ2-5 and V is TRBV2, with D possibly matching TRBD1 (6 bases). CDR1 and CDR2 from the germline V gene are SNHLY and FYNNEI. CDR3 size: 14 residues. The germline V and J ends were trimmed by 7 bases and 2 bases, with 14 bases remaining between them. The DNA for the CDR3 is TGTGCCAGCACCGGACTGACAGGTCAAGAGACCCAGTACTTC. As protein: CASTGLTGQETQYF.

The chain uses TRBV7-9 and TRBJ2-7; 7 positions match TRBD1. Losses at the gene ends were 3 bases for V and 0 bases for J; bases not matched to a gene: 5. The CDR3 totals 15 residues. Per the germline V gene, CDR1 is SEHNR and CDR2 is FQNEAQ (reference sequence). This chain's CDR3 is CASSFPGQDSYEQYF. In DNA form, the CDR3 reads TGTGCCAGCAGCTTCCCTGGACAGGACTCCTACGAGCAGTACTTC.

This rearrangement joins TRBV28 to TRBJ1-3; the D is unclear. From germline, CDR1 is MDHEN and CDR2 SYDVKM. The CDR3 loop spans 15 amino acids. The V and J ends lost 0 bases and 1 base respectively, with 7 bases between them. The CDR3 region is CASSLWSGSGNTIYF. As DNA, the CDR3 is TGTGCCAGCAGTTTATGGTCGGGATCTGGAAACACCATATATTTT.

The chain couples TRBV4-1 to TRBJ1-2, with 9 bases fitting TRBD1. The CDR3 runs to 15 residues. The germline V gene has CDR1 MGHRA and CDR2 YSYEKL. Germline trimming cut 0 bases from V and 8 bases from J; bases unmatched to any gene: 7. The CDR3 DNA reads TGCGCCAGCAGCCAAGATCTTGGACAGGGGAACGGCTACACCTTC. Protein product: CASSQDLGQGNGYTF.

V is TRBV11-2 and J is TRBJ2-1, with TRBD2 matching 8 bases. The CDR3 loop spans 16 amino acids. The trim removed 4 bases at V and 5 bases at J, leaving 10 bases unmatched. Germline V gene data show CDR1 as SGHAT and CDR2 as FQNNGV. The DNA for the CDR3 is TGTGCCAGCAGCTCACGTCCGGGACTAGGTAACAATGAGCAGTTCTTC. Its protein is CASSSRPGLGNNEQFF.

The rearrangement links TRBV7-2 to TRBJ2-7, with 10 bases aligning to TRBD1. Germline CDR1 SGHTA, CDR2 FQGNSA. The CDR3 runs to 16 residues. The trim removed 4 bases at V and 6 bases at J, leaving 12 bases unmatched. CDR3 sequence: CASSSNAGTGAREQYF. CDR3 sequence (DNA): TGTGCCAGCAGCTCGAACGCCGGGACAGGGGCCCGCGAGCAGTACTTC.